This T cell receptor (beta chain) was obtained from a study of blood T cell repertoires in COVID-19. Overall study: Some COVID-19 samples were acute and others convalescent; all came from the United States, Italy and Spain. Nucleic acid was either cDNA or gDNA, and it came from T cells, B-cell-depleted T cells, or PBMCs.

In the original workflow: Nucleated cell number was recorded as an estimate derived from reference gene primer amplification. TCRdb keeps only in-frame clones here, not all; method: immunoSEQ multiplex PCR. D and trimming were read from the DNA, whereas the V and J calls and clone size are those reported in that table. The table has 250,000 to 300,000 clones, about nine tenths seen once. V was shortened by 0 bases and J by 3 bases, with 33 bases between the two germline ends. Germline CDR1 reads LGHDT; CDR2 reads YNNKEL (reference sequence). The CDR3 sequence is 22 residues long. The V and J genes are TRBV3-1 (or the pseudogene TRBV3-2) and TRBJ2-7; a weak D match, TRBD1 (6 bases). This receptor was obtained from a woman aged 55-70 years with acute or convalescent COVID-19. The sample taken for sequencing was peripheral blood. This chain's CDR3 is CASSQDPVLDPPGHRRNYEQYF. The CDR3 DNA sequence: TGTGCCAGCAGCCAAGATCCGGTCCTGGACCCCCCGGGACACCGAAGAAACTACGAGCAGTACTTC.